The 3 T cell receptor beta chains below all came from one sample that was sequenced in a study of cytomegalovirus exposure and HLA in healthy donors. This table comes from immunoSEQ multiplex PCR, and its TCRdb copy is limited to in-frame clones, with some not included. The data show around 400,000 clones, with roughly 89% seen just once and roughly 0.8% held by the top ten. Sample: PBMCs. The source of these receptors is a young woman in good health and CMV-seronegative.

This clone was observed a handful of times. This rearrangement joins TRBV2 to TRBJ1-4; D is unresolved. V was cut by 7 bases and J by 5 bases, with 11 bases left in between. CDR1 and CDR2 from the germline V gene are SNHLY and FYNNEI. This CDR3 has 13 residues. CDR3 residues: CASKREINEKLFF. CDR3 nucleotides: TGTGCCAGCAAACGGGAGATCAATGAAAAACTGTTTTTT.

This clone occurred a few times. The rearrangement joins TRBV4-2 to TRBJ1-4, with 10 bases lining up with TRBD1. Trimming at V came to 1 base and at J to 7 bases, leaving 0 bases not matched to a gene. Germline V gene lookup returns CDR1 LGHNA and CDR2 YNFKEQ. The CDR3 consists of 14 residues. CDR3 coding DNA: TGTGCCAGCAGCCAAGGGACAGGGGGTGAAAAACTGTTTTTT. This sequence encodes CASSQGTGGEKLFF.

The chain links TRBV29-1 to TRBJ2-6; 10 bases map to TRBD1. V lost 7 bases to trimming and J lost 0 bases; unmatched junction nucleotides: 6. The CDR3 has 16 residues. Per the germline V gene, CDR1 is SQVTM and CDR2 is ANQGSEA. The chain's CDR3 is CSAKGTGVSGANVLTF. The DNA for the CDR3 is TGCAGCGCGAAAGGGACAGGGGTCTCTGGGGCCAACGTCCTGACTTTC. Filled out from reference TRBV29-1 and TRBJ2-6, the complete variable domain reads SAVISQKPSRDICQRGTSLTIQCQVDSQVTMMFWYRQQPGQSLTLIATANQGSEATYESGFVIDKFPISRPNLTFSTLTVSNMSPEDSSIYLCSAKGTGVSGANVLTFGAGSRLTVL.